These 5 T cell receptor beta chains came from one sample sequenced in a study of Graves' ophthalmopathy and Graves' hyperthyroidism. For repertoire sequencing, the TCR beta CDR3 regions were amplified from RNA transcripts. The first-round RT-PCR employed HTBI primers together with the Qiagen OneStep RT-PCR kit. A multiplex PCR was then performed as the second round. TCRdb fed the multiplex PCR reads into MiXCR, producing one record per CDR3 protein. The sample records over a million distinct CDR3 sequences, about two fifths being singletons. The sample taken for sequencing was peripheral blood or thyroid tissue (not recorded which). These receptors all come from an adult man with Graves' hyperthyroidism.

This clonotype was observed a single time. J is TRBJ2-7 and V is TRBV24-1; 7 nucleotides match TRBD1. The V segment lost 0 bases and the J segment 0 bases; nucleotides outside the gene matches: 7. Germline V gene lookup returns CDR1 KGHDR and CDR2 SFDVKD. The CDR3 length is 17 residues. This CDR3 is CATSDLPWTGYSYEQYF. The CDR3, as DNA: TGTGCCACCAGTGATTTGCCCTGGACAGGTTACTCCTACGAGCAGTACTTC.

This clonotype was detected only a few times. The chain recombines TRBV19 with TRBJ1-5, with a possible D match to TRBD1 (5 bases). Germline CDR1 reads LNHDA; CDR2 reads SQIVND (reference sequence). Trimming cost V 9 bases and J 4 bases, with 22 bases left between them. This CDR3 region has 16 residues. The CDR3 is CARKRKGRSKNQPQHF. The CDR3, as DNA: TGTGCCAGGAAGAGGAAGGGGCGGAGTAAAAATCAGCCCCAGCATTTT. Looking up the rest from reference TRBV19 and TRBJ1-5 gives the full variable domain: DGGITQSPKYLFRKEGQNVTLSCEQNLNHDAMYWYRQDPGQGLRLIYYSQIVNDFQKGDIAEGYSVSREKKESFPLTVTSAQKNPTAFYLCARKRKGRSKNQPQHFGDGTRLSIL.

This chain links TRBV27 with TRBJ2-7, with D possibly being TRBD1 or TRBD2 (5 bases each). The CDR3 runs to 10 residues. The germline V and J ends were trimmed by 1 base and 11 bases, with 6 bases remaining between them. Germline CDR1 reads MNHEY; CDR2 reads SMNVEV (reference sequence). The CDR3 protein is CASSLWDEYF. CDR3 nucleotides: TGTGCCAGCAGTTTATGGGACGAGTACTTC.

This clonotype was seen at least ten times. This chain uses TRBV20-1 with TRBJ2-7; 7 bases fit TRBD2. Trimming cost V 3 bases and J 3 bases; bases outside gene matches: 8. The length of the CDR3 is 14 residues. CDR1 and CDR2 (germline): DFQATT, SNEGSKA (reference sequence). CDR3 sequence: CSASPGTTGYEQYF. The CDR3 DNA reads TGCAGTGCTAGCCCCGGGACTACTGGCTACGAGCAGTACTTC.

On this clonotype: At one boundary the junction diverges from the germline segment, which might be a read error. The chain joins TRBV6-5 to TRBJ2-6; 7 positions agree with TRBD1. CDR1 is MNHEY and CDR2 is SVGAGI in the germline V gene. The CDR3 contains 13 residues. CDR3 sequence: CASSEPGGNVLTF. Here the CDR3 DNA reads TGTGCCAGCAGTGAACCAGGGGGCAACGTCCTGACTTTC.